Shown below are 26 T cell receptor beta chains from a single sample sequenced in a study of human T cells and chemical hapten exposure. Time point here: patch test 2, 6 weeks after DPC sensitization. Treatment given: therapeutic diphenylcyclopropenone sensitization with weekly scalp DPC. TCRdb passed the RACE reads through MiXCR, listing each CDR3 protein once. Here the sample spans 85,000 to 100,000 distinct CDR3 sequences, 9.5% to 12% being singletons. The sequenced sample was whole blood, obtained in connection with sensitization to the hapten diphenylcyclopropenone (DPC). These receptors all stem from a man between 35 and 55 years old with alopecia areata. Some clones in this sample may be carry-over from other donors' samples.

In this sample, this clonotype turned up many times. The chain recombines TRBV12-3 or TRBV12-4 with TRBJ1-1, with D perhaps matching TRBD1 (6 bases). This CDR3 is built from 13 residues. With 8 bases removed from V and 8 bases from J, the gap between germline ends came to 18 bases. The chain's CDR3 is CASSRGPRGEAFF. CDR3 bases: TGTGCCAGCTCCAGAGGCCCAAGGGGGGAAGCTTTCTTT.

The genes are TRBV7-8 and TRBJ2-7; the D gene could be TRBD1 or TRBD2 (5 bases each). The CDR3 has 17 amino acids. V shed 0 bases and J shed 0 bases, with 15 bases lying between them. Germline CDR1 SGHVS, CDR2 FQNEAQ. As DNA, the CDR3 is TGTGCCAGCAGCTTAGCGGGGTTCTGGGGGAGCTCCTACGAGCAGTACTTC. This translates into CASSLAGFWGSSYEQYF.

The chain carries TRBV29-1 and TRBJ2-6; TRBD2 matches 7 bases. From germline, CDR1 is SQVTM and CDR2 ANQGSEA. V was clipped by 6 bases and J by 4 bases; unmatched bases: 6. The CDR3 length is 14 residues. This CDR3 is CSVGWGGGANVLTF. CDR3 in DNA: TGCAGCGTCGGATGGGGGGGAGGGGCCAACGTCCTGACTTTC.

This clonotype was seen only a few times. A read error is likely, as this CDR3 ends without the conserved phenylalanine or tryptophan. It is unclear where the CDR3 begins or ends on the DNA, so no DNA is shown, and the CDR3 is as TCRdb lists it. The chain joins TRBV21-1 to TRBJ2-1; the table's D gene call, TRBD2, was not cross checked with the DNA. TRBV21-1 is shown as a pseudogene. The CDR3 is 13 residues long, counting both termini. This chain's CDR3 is CASSKEGGSPAEL.

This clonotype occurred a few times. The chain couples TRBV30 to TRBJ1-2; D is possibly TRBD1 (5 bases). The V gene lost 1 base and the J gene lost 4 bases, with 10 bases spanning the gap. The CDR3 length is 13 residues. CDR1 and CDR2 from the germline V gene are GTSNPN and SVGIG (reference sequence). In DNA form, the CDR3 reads TGTGCCTGGAGTGAAGGAGGGGTCTATGGCTACACCTTC. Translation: CAWSEGGVYGYTF.

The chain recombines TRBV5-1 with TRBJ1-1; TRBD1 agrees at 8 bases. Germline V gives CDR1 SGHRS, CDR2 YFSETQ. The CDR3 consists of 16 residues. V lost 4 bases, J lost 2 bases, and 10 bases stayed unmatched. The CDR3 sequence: CASSKTGTGANTEAFF. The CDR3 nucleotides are TGCGCCAGCAGCAAAACCGGGACAGGTGCAAACACTGAAGCTTTCTTT.

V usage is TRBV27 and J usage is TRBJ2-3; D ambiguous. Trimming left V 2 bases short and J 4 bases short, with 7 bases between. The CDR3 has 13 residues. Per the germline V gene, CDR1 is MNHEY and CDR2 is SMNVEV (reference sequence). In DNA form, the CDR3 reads TGTGCCAGCAGTTTACTGGCCGCAGATACGCAGTATTTT. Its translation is CASSLLAADTQYF.

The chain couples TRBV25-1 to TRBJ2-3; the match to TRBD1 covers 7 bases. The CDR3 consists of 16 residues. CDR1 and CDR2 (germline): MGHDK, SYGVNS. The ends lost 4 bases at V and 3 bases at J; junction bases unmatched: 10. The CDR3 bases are TGTGCCAGCAGTGGATCCCGGGACAGTGGTACAGATACGCAGTATTTT. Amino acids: CASSGSRDSGTDTQYF.

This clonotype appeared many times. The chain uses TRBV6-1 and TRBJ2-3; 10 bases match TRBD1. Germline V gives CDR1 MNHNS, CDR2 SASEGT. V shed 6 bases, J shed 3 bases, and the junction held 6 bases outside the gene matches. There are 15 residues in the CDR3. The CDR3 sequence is CASSSGTGVTDTQYF. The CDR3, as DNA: TGTGCCAGCAGCTCCGGGACAGGGGTTACAGATACGCAGTATTTT.

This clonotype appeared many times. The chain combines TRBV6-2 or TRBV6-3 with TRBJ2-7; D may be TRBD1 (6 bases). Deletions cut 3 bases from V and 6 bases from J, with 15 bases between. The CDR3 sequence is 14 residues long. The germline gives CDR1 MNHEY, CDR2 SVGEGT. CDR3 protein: CASSYWTDPLEQYF. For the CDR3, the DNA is TGTGCCAGCAGTTATTGGACAGACCCCCTCGAGCAGTACTTC.

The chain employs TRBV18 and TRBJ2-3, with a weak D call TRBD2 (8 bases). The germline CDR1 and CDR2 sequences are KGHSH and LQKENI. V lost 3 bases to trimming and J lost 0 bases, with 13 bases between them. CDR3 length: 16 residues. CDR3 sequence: CASSPREGASTDTQYF. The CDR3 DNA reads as TGTGCCAGCTCACCCCGGGAGGGGGCAAGCACAGATACGCAGTATTTT. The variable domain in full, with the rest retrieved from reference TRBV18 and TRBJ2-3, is NAGVMQNPRHLVRRRGQEARLRCSPMKGHSHVYWYRQLPEEGLKFMVYLQKENIIDESGMPKERFSAEFPKEGPSILRIQQVVRGDSAAYFCASSPREGASTDTQYFGPGTRLTVL.

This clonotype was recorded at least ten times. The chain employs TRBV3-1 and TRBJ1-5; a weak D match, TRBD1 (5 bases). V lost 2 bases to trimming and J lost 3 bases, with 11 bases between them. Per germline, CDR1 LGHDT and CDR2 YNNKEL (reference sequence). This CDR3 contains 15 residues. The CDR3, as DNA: TGTGCCAGCAGCCAATTAGACAGACCCAATCAGCCCCAGCATTTT. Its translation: CASSQLDRPNQPQHF.

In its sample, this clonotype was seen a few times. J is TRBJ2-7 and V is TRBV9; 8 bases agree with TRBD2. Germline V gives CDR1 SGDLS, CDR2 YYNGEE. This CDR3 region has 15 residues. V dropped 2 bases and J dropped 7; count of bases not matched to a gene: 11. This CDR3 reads CASSVGNSGDGEQYF. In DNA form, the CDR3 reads TGTGCCAGCAGCGTGGGTAATAGCGGGGACGGAGAGCAGTACTTC. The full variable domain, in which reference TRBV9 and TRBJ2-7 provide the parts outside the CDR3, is DSGVTQTPKHLITATGQRVTLRCSPRSGDLSVYWYQQSLDQGLQFLIQYYNGEERAKGNILERFSAQQFPDLHSELNLSSLELGDSALYFCASSVGNSGDGEQYFGPGTRLTVT.

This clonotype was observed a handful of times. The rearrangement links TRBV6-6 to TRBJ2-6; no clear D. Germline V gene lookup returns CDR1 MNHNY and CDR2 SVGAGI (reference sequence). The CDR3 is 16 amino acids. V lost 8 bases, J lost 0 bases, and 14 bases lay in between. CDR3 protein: CASLPIGASGANVLTF. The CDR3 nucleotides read TGTGCCAGCCTCCCTATCGGCGCCTCTGGGGCCAACGTCCTGACTTTC.

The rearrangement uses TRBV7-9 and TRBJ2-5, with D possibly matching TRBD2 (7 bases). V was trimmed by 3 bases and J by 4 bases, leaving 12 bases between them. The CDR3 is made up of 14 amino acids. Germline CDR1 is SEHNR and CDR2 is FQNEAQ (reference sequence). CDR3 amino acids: CASSLGGGTETQYF. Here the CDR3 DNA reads TGTGCCAGCAGCTTGGGGGGGGGCACAGAGACCCAGTACTTC.

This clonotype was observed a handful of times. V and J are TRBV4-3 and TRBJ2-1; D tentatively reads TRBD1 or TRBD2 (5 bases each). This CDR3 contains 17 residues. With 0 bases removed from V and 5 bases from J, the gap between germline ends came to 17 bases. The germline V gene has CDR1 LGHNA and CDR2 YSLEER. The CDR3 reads CASSQDPGTHLDNEQFF. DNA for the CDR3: TGCGCCAGCAGCCAAGACCCCGGGACCCACTTGGACAATGAGCAGTTCTTC.

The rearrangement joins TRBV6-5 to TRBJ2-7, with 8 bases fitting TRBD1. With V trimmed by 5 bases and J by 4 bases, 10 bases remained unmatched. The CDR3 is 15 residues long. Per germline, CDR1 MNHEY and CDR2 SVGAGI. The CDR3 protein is CASSRMGRQGYEQYF. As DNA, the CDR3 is TGTGCCAGCAGTCGCATGGGAAGACAGGGGTACGAGCAGTACTTC.

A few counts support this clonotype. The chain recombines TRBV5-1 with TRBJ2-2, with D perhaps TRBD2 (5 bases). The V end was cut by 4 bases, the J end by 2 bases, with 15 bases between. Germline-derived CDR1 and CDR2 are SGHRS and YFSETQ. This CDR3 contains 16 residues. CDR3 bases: TGCGCCAGCAGCCGCCTGACTACTATTAACACCGGGGAGCTGTTTTTT. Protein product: CASSRLTTINTGELFF.

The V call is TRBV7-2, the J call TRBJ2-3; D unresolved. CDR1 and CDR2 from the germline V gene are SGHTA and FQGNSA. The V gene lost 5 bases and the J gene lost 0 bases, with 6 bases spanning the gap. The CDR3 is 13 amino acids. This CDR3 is CASSAHSTDTQYF. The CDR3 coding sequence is TGTGCCAGCAGCGCCCATAGCACAGATACGCAGTATTTT.

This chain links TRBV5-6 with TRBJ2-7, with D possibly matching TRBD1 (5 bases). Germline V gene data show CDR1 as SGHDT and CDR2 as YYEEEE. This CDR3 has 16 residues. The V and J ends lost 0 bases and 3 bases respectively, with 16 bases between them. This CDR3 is CASSLVGRSTGYEQYV. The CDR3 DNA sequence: TGTGCCAGCAGCTTGGTGGGGCGGAGTACGGGCTACGAGCAGTACGTC.

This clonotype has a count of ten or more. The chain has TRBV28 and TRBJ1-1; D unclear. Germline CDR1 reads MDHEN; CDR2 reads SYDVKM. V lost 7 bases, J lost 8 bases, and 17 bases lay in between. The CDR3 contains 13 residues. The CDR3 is CASTVTVTPEAFF. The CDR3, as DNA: TGTGCCAGCACTGTGACTGTGACACCCGAAGCTTTCTTT.

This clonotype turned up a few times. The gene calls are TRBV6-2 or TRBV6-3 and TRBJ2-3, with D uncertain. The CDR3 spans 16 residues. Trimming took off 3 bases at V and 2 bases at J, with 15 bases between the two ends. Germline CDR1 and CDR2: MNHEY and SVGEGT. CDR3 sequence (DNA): TGTGCCAGCAGTTATCCCGCAGCTATTGTCACAGATACGCAGTATTTT. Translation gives CASSYPAAIVTDTQYF.

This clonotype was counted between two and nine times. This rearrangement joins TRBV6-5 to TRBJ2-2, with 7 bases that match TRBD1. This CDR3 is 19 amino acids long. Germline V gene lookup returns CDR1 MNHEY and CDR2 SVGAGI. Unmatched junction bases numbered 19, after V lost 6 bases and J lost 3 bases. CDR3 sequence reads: CASRPSGGYRGWDTGELFF. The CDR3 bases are TGTGCCAGCAGGCCCAGCGGCGGTTACAGGGGATGGGACACCGGGGAGCTGTTTTTT.

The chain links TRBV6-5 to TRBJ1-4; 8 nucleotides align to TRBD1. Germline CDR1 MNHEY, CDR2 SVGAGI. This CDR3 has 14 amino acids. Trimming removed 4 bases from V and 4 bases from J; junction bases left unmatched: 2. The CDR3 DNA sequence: TGTGCCAGCAGTTCACAGGGGGTTAATGAAAAACTGTTTTTT. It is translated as CASSSQGVNEKLFF.

The CDR3 here is CASRGGAASYEQYF. CDR3 sequence (DNA): TGTGCCAGTAGGGGGGGGGCGGCCTCCTACGAGCAGTACTTC. The chain employs TRBV27 and TRBJ2-7; a weak D match, TRBD2 (7 bases). V was pared by 9 bases and J by 0 bases, with 15 bases between. The CDR3 runs 14 residues. CDR1 is MNHEY, CDR2 SMNVEV, per germline (reference sequence).

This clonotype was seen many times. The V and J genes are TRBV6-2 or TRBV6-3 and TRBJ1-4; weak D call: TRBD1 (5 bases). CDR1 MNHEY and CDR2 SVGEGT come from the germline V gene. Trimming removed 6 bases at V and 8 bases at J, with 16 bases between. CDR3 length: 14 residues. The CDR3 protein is CASRMDGTLEKLFF. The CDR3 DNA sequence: TGTGCCAGCAGAATGGACGGGACTTTGGAAAAACTGTTTTTT.